The rows below give T cell receptor beta chains drawn from one sample of a study of blood T cells in healthy people across ages. MiXCR, applied by TCRdb to the 5' RACE reads, yields one record per CDR3 protein. The table lists roughly 1,500,000 distinct CDR3 sequences, around 42% of them singletons, with under 8% in the top ten. Sequencing was carried out using blood. Every receptor here comes from a woman under 30 in good health. The CDR3 runs from the conserved cysteine through the conserved F or W. The D gene is left open where the match is weak. Size tells how often a clone was seen (once, few, many) or the class of an expanded clone, and some rows leave it out.

clone size,J gene,D gene,V gene,CDR3 protein,CDR3 DNA
-,TRBJ2-2,TRBD1,TRBV20-1,CSAWGQKPTSNTGELFF,TGCAGTGCTTGGGGACAGAAGCCCACTTCGAACACCGGGGAGCTGTTTTTT
-,TRBJ1-2,TRBD1,TRBV12-3/TRBV12-4,CASSRTGGAYGYTF,TGTGCCAGCAGCCGGACAGGGGGCGCCTATGGCTACACCTTC
few,TRBJ2-1,-,TRBV28,CASSRPSRALGNEQFF,TGTGCCAGCAGTCGCCCCTCTCGGGCTCTGGGGAATGAGCAGTTCTTC
-,TRBJ2-3,-,TRBV5-5,CASSLWMETDTQYF,TGTGCCAGCAGCTTGTGGATGGAAACAGATACGCAGTATTTT
few,TRBJ2-7,-,TRBV7-9,CASSLVGVTRYEQYF,TGTGCCAGCAGCTTAGTCGGGGTTACGAGATACGAGCAGTACTTC
few,TRBJ1-2,TRBD1,TRBV27,CASSDPGQGHYGYTF,TGTGCCAGCAGCGATCCGGGACAGGGTCACTATGGCTACACCTTC
many,TRBJ2-1,-,TRBV7-2,CASSRDTYNEQFF,TGTGCCAGCTCCCGGGACACTTACAATGAGCAGTTCTTC
-,TRBJ2-1,TRBD2,TRBV3-1,CASTQTSGLYNEQFF,TGTGCCAGCACCCAGACTAGCGGCTTATACAATGAGCAGTTCTTC
few,TRBJ2-5,TRBD1,TRBV5-1,CASSSQGAGETQYF,TGTGCCAGCAGCTCACAGGGGGCTGGAGAGACCCAGTACTTC
-,TRBJ2-1,-,TRBV27,CASSLSREVTYNEQFF,TGTGCCAGCAGTTTATCGAGGGAAGTAACCTACAATGAGCAGTTCTTC
once,TRBJ2-3,-,TRBV4-1,CASSQPNLGTDTRYF,TGCGCCAGCAGCCAACCGAACCTCGGTACAGATACGCGGTATTTT
few,TRBJ2-4,-,TRBV9,CASSGGTSNIQYF,TGTGCCAGCAGTGGCGGGACTTCAAACATTCAGTACTTC